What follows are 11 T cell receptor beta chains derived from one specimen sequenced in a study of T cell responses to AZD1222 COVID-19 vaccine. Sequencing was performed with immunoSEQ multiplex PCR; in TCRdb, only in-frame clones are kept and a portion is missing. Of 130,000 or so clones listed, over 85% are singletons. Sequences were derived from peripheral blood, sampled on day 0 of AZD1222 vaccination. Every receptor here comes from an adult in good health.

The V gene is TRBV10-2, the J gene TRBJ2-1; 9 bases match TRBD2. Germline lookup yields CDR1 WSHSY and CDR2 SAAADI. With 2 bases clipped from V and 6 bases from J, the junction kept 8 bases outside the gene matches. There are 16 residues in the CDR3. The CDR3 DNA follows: TGCGCCAGCAGTGAGGTGGCTAGCGGGGACCCCAATGAGCAGTTCTTC. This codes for CASSEVASGDPNEQFF.

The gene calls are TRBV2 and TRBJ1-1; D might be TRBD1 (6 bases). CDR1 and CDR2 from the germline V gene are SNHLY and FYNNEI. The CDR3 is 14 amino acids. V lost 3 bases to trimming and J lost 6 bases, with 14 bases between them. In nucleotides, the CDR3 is TGTGCCAGCAGTGACAGGGACATCTCGCCTGAAGCTTTCTTT. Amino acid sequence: CASSDRDISPEAFF.

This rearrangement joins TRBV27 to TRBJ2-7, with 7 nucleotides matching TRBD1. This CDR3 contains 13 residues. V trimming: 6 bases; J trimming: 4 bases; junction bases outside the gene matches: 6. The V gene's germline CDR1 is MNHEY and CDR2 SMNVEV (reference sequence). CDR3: CASRTGTEYEQYF. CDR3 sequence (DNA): TGTGCCAGCAGGACCGGGACAGAATACGAGCAGTACTTC.

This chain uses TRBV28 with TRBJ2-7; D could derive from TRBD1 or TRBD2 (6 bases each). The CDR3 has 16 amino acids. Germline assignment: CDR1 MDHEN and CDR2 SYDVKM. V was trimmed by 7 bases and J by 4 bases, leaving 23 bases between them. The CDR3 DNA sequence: TGTGCCAGCAAGTCAGGGGAGGTTGGCAAGAAGTACGAGCAGTACTTC. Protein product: CASKSGEVGKKYEQYF.

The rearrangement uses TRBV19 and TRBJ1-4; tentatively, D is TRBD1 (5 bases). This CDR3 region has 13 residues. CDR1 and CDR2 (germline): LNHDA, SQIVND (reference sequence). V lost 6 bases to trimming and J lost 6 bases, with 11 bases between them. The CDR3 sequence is CASSDSLHEKLFF. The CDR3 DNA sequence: TGTGCCAGTAGCGACAGCCTTCATGAAAAACTGTTTTTT. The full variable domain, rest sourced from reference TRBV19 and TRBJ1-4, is DGGITQSPKYLFRKEGQNVTLSCEQNLNHDAMYWYRQDPGQGLRLIYYSQIVNDFQKGDIAEGYSVSREKKESFPLTVTSAQKNPTAFYLCASSDSLHEKLFFGSGTQLSVL.

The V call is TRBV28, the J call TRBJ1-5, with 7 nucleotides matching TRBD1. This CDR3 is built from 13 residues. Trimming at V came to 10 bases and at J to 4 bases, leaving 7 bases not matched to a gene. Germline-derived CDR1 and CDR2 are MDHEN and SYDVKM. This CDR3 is CATRLQGNQPQHF. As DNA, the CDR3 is TGTGCCACTAGACTACAGGGGAATCAGCCCCAGCATTTT.

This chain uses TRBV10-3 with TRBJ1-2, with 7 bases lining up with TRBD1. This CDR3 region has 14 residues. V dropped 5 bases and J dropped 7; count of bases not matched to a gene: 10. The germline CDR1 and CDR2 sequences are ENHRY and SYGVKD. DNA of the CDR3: TGTGCCATCAGTACGGGACAGTCAATTGGTGGCTACACCTTC. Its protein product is CAISTGQSIGGYTF.

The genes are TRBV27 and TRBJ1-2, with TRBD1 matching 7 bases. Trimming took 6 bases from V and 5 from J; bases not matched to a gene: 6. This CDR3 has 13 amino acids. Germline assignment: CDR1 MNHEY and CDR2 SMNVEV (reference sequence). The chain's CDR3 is CASRPGTVYGYTF. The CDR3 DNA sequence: TGTGCCAGCAGGCCCGGGACAGTATATGGCTACACCTTC.

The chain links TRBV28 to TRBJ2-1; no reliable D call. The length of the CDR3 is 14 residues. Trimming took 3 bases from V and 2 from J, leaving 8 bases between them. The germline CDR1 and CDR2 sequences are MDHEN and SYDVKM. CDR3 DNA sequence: TGTGCCAGCAGTTTTGAACGTACCTACAATGAGCAGTTCTTC. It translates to CASSFERTYNEQFF.

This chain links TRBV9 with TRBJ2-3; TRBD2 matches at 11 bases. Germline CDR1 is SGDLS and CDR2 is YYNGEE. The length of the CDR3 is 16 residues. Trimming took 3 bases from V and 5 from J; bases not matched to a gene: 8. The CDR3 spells CASSARLAGPVDTQYF. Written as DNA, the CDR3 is TGTGCCAGCAGCGCTAGACTAGCGGGGCCCGTAGATACGCAGTATTTT.

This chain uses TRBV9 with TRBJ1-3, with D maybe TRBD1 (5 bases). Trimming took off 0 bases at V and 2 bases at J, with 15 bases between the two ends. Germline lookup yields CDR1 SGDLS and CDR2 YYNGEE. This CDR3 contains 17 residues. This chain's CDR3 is CASSVDLGEIAGNTIYF. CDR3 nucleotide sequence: TGTGCCAGCAGCGTAGACTTAGGGGAAATCGCTGGAAACACCATATATTTT. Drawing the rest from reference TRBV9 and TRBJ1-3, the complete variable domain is DSGVTQTPKHLITATGQRVTLRCSPRSGDLSVYWYQQSLDQGLQFLIQYYNGEERAKGNILERFSAQQFPDLHSELNLSSLELGDSALYFCASSVDLGEIAGNTIYFGEGSWLTVV.